This entry lists 25 T cell receptor beta chains sequenced from one sample in a study of beta chain features in type 1 diabetes. These receptors' antigens are unknown. Expressed TCRB transcripts were sequenced because the entire RNA isolate underwent reverse transcription. Libraries were prepared by immunoSEQ multiplex PCR; TCRdb keeps only in-frame clonotypes and omits some of them. The table has about 370,000 clones, 8.5% to 10% seen once; the top ten hold about 0.6%. Study-level findings and limits: Shortening of TCRB CDR3s, moderate but significant, appeared in all four CD4+ subsets of Type 1 diabetes patients.

The sequenced material came from central memory CD4+ T cells from blood. These receptors all come from a man in his thirties or forties with type 1 diabetes.

This chain uses TRBV4-1 with TRBJ1-2; 7 bases fit TRBD1. Germline V gene lookup returns CDR1 MGHRA and CDR2 YSYEKL. V dropped 0 bases and J dropped 4; count of bases not matched to a gene: 11. The CDR3 loop spans 17 amino acids. The CDR3: CASSQDQISRGGYGYTF. CDR3 DNA sequence: TGCGCCAGCAGCCAAGATCAAATCAGCAGGGGGGGCTATGGCTACACCTTC.

The chain uses TRBV2 and TRBJ1-5; tentatively, D is TRBD1 (6 bases). The CDR3 sequence is 15 residues long. V lost 5 bases and J lost 3, with 14 bases in between. Germline CDR1 reads SNHLY; CDR2 reads FYNNEI. DNA of the CDR3: TGTGCCAGCAGTCGGGACAAAAGGGACAATCAGCCCCAGCATTTT. Its protein is CASSRDKRDNQPQHF.

This clone was recorded a few times. The genes are TRBV18 and TRBJ2-5; the match to TRBD1 covers 8 bases. Germline CDR1 is KGHSH and CDR2 is LQKENI. This CDR3 comprises 13 residues. The V and J ends lost 3 bases and 3 bases, in that order; junction bases with no gene match: 0. As DNA, the CDR3 is TGTGCCAGCTCACCGGGACAGGAAGAGACCCAGTACTTC. As protein: CASSPGQEETQYF.

J is TRBJ2-1 and V is TRBV27, with 11 bases lining up with TRBD2. Unmatched junction bases numbered 2, after V lost 6 bases and J lost 7 bases. Germline V lookup: CDR1 MNHEY, CDR2 SMNVEV (reference sequence). The CDR3 covers 13 residues. In DNA, the CDR3 is TGTGCCAGCAGGGCTAGCGGGAGGAATGAGCAGTTCTTC. This encodes CASRASGRNEQFF.

CDR3 nucleotide sequence: TGTGCCAGCAGTGAGAAGTTCAGGAATGAAAAACTGTTTTTT. It encodes CASSEKFRNEKLFF. The genes are TRBV25-1 and TRBJ1-4, with D unresolved. The V end was cut by 3 bases, the J end by 5 bases, with 10 bases between. This CDR3 region has 14 residues. Germline CDR1 is MGHDK and CDR2 is SYGVNS.

This clone was detected many times. The chain uses TRBV2 and TRBJ1-1, with 8 nucleotides matching TRBD1. Germline V gene lookup returns CDR1 SNHLY and CDR2 FYNNEI. J lost 6 bases, V lost 4 bases, and 4 bases had no gene match. This CDR3 spans 13 amino acids. The CDR3 here is CASSGDRGSEAFF. CDR3 coding DNA: TGTGCCAGCAGTGGTGACAGGGGATCTGAAGCTTTCTTT.

The V gene is TRBV6-5, the J gene TRBJ2-7; 7 positions agree with TRBD1. The CDR3 totals 14 residues. The germline V gene has CDR1 MNHEY and CDR2 SVGAGI. V shed 6 bases and J 5 bases; nucleotides not matched to a gene: 10. The CDR3 DNA follows: TGTGCCAGCAGGGATGACAGGGATGGCCACGAGCAGTACTTC. This gives the protein CASRDDRDGHEQYF.

As for this clone: The same CDR3 can be traced to other DNA sequences in this sample. The chain uses TRBV2 and TRBJ1-1; D is possibly TRBD1 (5 bases). V gave up 2 bases and J gave up 1 base, with 5 bases separating them. The CDR3 has 13 amino acids. Germline CDR1 and CDR2: SNHLY and FYNNEI. The CDR3 bases are TGTGCCAGCAGTGAACAGGGGAACACTGAAGCTTTCTTT. This sequence encodes CASSEQGNTEAFF.

The gene calls are TRBV7-2 and TRBJ2-3, with 9 bases matching TRBD1. This CDR3 has 15 amino acids. V trimming: 5 bases; J trimming: 4 bases; junction bases outside the gene matches: 7. Germline V gene sequence: CDR1 SGHTA, CDR2 FQGNSA. CDR3 residues: CASSLQGASSDTQYF. CDR3 DNA: TGTGCCAGCAGCCTACAGGGGGCTTCATCAGATACGCAGTATTTT.

This chain connects TRBV27 to TRBJ1-2; the match to TRBD1 covers 8 bases. Germline CDR1 MNHEY, CDR2 SMNVEV (reference sequence). Germline trimming cut 0 bases from V and 8 bases from J; bases unmatched to any gene: 14. This CDR3 is built from 17 residues. The CDR3 loop reads CASSLSNEGTGMRGYTF. As DNA, the CDR3 is TGTGCCAGCAGTTTATCTAACGAAGGGACAGGCATGAGGGGCTACACCTTC.

The chain couples TRBV28 to TRBJ1-1; D may be TRBD1 (5 bases). CDR1 is MDHEN and CDR2 is SYDVKM in the germline V gene. This CDR3 is 14 amino acids long. V shed 3 bases and J shed 1 base, with 9 bases lying between them. CDR3 bases: TGTGCCAGCAGTTTGACAGACCCGAACACTGAAGCTTTCTTT. It codes for CASSLTDPNTEAFF.

This clone has a count of ten or more. The chain uses TRBV9 and TRBJ2-7; 7 nucleotides align to TRBD1. With 4 bases clipped from V and 2 bases from J, the junction kept 9 bases outside the gene matches. This CDR3 comprises 15 residues. From germline, CDR1 is SGDLS and CDR2 YYNGEE. The CDR3 nucleotides read TGTGCCAGCAGCCTCCGGGGTCAGGGGGCCTACGAGCAGTACTTC. It encodes CASSLRGQGAYEQYF.

This clone was seen a handful of times. The chain uses TRBV6-6 and TRBJ1-1, with D unclear. The CDR3 has 13 residues. Germline V gene lookup returns CDR1 MNHNY and CDR2 SVGAGI (reference sequence). Trimming removed 5 bases at V and 5 bases at J, with 12 bases between. This chain's CDR3 is CASSPTLGTEAFF. CDR3 in DNA: TGTGCCAGCAGTCCCACGTTAGGGACTGAAGCTTTCTTT.

The chain carries TRBV19 and TRBJ2-1; TRBD1 agrees at 11 bases. The CDR3 covers 17 residues. The trim removed 10 bases at V and 1 base at J, leaving 12 bases unmatched. Germline CDR1 and CDR2: LNHDA and SQIVND (reference sequence). CDR3 DNA sequence: TGTGCCAATCGCGGGACAGGGGGTATGAAATCCTACAATGAGCAGTTCTTC. Encoded protein: CANRGTGGMKSYNEQFF.

This clone occurred a few times. The chain is built from TRBV18 and TRBJ2-2; D call uncertain. This CDR3 is 13 amino acids long. The V end lost 4 bases, the J end lost 1 base, and 4 bases lay between the germline ends. Germline values: CDR1 KGHSH, CDR2 LQKENI. DNA for the CDR3: TGTGCCAGCTCACGGCAGAACACCGGGGAGCTGTTTTTT. Encoded protein: CASSRQNTGELFF.

This chain links TRBV7-2 with TRBJ1-1; D unclear. CDR1 is SGHTA, CDR2 FQGNSA, per germline. This CDR3 is built from 14 residues. Trimming removed 5 bases from V and 2 bases from J, with 12 bases in between. CDR3 region: CASSHDKANTEAFF. CDR3 coding DNA: TGTGCCAGCAGCCACGACAAGGCCAACACTGAAGCTTTCTTT.

The CDR3 DNA is TGCGCCAGCAGCTTGAAGGGGTCGGGCCCCTACGAGCAGTACTTC. It is translated as CASSLKGSGPYEQYF. V and J are TRBV5-1 and TRBJ2-7, with D possibly matching TRBD1 (5 bases). The CDR3 is made up of 15 amino acids. Germline values: CDR1 SGHRS, CDR2 YFSETQ. Trimming pared 1 base from V and 2 bases from J, leaving 13 bases between.

This chain links TRBV9 with TRBJ2-1, with TRBD1 identical over 8 bases. The CDR3 is 17 amino acids. Trimming took 3 bases from V and 5 from J; bases not matched to a gene: 13. Germline loops: CDR1 SGDLS, CDR2 YYNGEE. CDR3 sequence (DNA): TGTGCCAGCAGCGAGGACGACCGGGACAGGTATAACAATGAGCAGTTCTTC. Amino acids: CASSEDDRDRYNNEQFF.

This clone has only a few counts. The V and J genes are TRBV7-3 and TRBJ2-1; 8 bases agree with TRBD1. Germline V lookup: CDR1 SGHTA, CDR2 FQGTGA. The CDR3 has 15 amino acids. V shed 5 bases, J shed 5 bases, and the junction held 8 bases outside the gene matches. The CDR3 region has the DNA TGTGCCAGCAGCACGTGGGGACAGGCAAACAATGAGCAGTTCTTC. It is translated as CASSTWGQANNEQFF. The full variable domain, completed using reference TRBV7-3 and TRBJ2-1, is GAGVSQTPSNKVTEKGKYVELRCDPISGHTALYWYRQSLGQGPEFLIYFQGTGAADDSGLPNDRFFAVRPEGSVSTLKIQRTERGDSAVYLCASSTWGQANNEQFFGPGTRLTVL.

This clone was detected only a few times. The chain employs TRBV7-3 and TRBJ1-2, with TRBD1 matching 9 bases. This CDR3 spans 15 amino acids. V lost 4 bases and J lost 4; bases outside the gene matches: 7. Germline V gene data show CDR1 as SGHTA and CDR2 as FQGTGA. CDR3 protein: CASSSGDRVVYGYTF. CDR3 DNA sequence: TGTGCCAGCAGCTCCGGGGACAGGGTGGTCTATGGCTACACCTTC.

The chain combines TRBV13 with TRBJ1-1; D not resolved. In germline, CDR1 is PRHDT, CDR2 FYEKMQ (reference sequence). The V and J ends lost 6 bases and 1 base respectively, with 9 bases between them. The CDR3 is 13 amino acids. CDR3 DNA: TGTGCCAGCAGGAAAGAAGGGAACACTGAAGCTTTCTTT. This gives the protein CASRKEGNTEAFF.

There are a few counts of this clone. This sample includes further DNA sequences coding for the same CDR3. This chain joins TRBV2 and TRBJ2-7; D not resolved. Germline assignment: CDR1 SNHLY and CDR2 FYNNEI. The V end was cut by 6 bases, the J end by 3 bases, with 6 bases between. The CDR3 is made up of 11 amino acids. For the CDR3, the DNA is TGTGCCAGCAGGTACAGCTACGAGCAGTACTTC. This sequence encodes CASRYSYEQYF.

This clone was seen repeatedly, ten times or more. CDR3 DNA: TGTGCCAGCACCGCGGACGGTAACGGCTATGGCTACACCTTC. It translates to CASTADGNGYGYTF. V gene TRBV28 combines with J gene TRBJ1-2; D unresolved. This CDR3 is built from 14 residues. Per the germline V gene, CDR1 is MDHEN and CDR2 is SYDVKM. V lost 7 bases, J lost 4 bases, and 16 bases lay in between.

The chain recombines TRBV7-9 with TRBJ2-2; 10 bases align to TRBD2. V dropped 9 bases and J dropped 0; count of bases not matched to a gene: 10. The CDR3 covers 17 residues. Germline V gene sequence: CDR1 SEHNR, CDR2 FQNEAQ (reference sequence). The CDR3 loop reads CARAVAGGTTNTGELFF. CDR3 nucleotides: TGTGCCAGAGCTGTAGCGGGAGGAACCACGAACACCGGGGAGCTGTTTTTT.

The chain links TRBV27 to TRBJ2-7; TRBD2 agrees at 7 bases. Germline CDR1 MNHEY, CDR2 SMNVEV (reference sequence). CDR3 length equals 13 residues. V dropped 10 bases and J dropped 3; count of bases not matched to a gene: 9. The DNA of the CDR3 is TGTGCCACCAGGACTAGTCTAAACTACGAGCAGTACTTC. Its translation: CATRTSLNYEQYF.